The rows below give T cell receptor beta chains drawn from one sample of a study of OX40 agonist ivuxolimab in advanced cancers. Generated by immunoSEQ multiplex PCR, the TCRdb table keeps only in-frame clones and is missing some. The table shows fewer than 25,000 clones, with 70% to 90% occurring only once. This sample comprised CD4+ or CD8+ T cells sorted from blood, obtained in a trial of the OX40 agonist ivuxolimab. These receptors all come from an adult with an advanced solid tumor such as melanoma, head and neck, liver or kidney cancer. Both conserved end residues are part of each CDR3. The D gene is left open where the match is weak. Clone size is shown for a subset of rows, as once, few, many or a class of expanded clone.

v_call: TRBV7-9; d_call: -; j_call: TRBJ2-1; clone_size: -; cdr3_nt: TGTGCCAGCAGCTACTTAGGCGGTGAGCAGTTCTTC; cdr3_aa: CASSYLGGEQFF
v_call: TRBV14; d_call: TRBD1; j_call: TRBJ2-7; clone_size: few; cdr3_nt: TGTGCCAGTGGGACAGGGATGTACGAGCAGTACTTC; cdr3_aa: CASGTGMYEQYF
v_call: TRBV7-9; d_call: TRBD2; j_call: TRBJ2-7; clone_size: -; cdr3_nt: TGTGCCAGCACCTCCCTCTGGCTAGCGGGGAACTACGAGCAGTACTTC; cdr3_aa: CASTSLWLAGNYEQYF
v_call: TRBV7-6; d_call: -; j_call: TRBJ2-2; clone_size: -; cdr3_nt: TGTGCCAGCAGTCGTGCGGCGACCGGGGAGCTGTTTTTT; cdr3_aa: CASSRAATGELFF
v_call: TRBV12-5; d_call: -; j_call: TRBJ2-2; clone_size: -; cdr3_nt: TGTGCTAGTGGTTTCCTTGAAGGAGATAACACCGGGGAGCTGTTTTTT; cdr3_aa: CASGFLEGDNTGELFF
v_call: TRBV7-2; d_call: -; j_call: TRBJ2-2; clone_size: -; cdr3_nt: TGTGCCAGCAGCTTAGAGGGACTTACGAACACCGGGGAGCTGTTTTTT; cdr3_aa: CASSLEGLTNTGELFF
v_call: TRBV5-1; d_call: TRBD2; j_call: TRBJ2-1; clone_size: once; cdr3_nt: TGCGCCAGCAGCTCTCATAGCGGGACCCACAATGAGCAGTTCTTC; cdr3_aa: CASSSHSGTHNEQFF
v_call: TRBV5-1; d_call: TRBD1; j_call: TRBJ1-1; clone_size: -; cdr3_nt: TGCGCCAGCAGCAGGACAGGGACGAACACTGAAGCTTTCTTT; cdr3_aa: CASSRTGTNTEAFF
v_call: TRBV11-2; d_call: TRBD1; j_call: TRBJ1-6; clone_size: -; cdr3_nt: TGTGCCAGCAGCTCCCCCAGAGGGGAGGGGGCGAATTCACCCCTCCACTTT; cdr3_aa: CASSSPRGEGANSPLHF
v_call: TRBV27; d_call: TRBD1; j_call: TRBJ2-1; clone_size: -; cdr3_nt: TGTGCCAGCGAGACCGGGACAGGGGGCAGGGAGCAGTTCTTC; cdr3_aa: CASETGTGGREQFF